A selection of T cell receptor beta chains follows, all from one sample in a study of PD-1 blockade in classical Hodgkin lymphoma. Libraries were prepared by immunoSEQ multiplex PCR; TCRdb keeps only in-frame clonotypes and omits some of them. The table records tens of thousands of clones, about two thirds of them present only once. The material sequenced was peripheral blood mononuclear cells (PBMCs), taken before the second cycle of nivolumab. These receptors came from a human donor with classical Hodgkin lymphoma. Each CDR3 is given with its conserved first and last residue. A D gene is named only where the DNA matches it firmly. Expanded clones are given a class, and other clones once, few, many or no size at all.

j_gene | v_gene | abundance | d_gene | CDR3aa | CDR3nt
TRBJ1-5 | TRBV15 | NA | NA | CATSRGNQPQHF | TGTGCCACCAGCAGGGGCAATCAGCCCCAGCATTTT
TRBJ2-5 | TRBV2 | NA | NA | CASSARRGRLETQYF | TGTGCCAGCAGTGCACGGAGGGGGCGCTTGGAGACCCAGTACTTC
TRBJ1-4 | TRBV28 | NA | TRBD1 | CASSGTGGVAGEKLFF | TGTGCCAGCAGCGGGACAGGGGGTGTCGCGGGTGAAAAACTGTTTTTT
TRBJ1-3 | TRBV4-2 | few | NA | CASSPPVGSGNTIYF | TGTGCCAGCAGCCCCCCAGTCGGCTCTGGAAACACCATATATTTT
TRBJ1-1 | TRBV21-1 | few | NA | CASRSTEAFF | TGTGCCAGCAGGTCCACTGAAGCTTTCTTT
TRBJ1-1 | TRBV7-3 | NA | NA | CASSRQGRGMNTEAFF | TGTGCCAGCAGCCGCCAGGGTAGGGGGATGAACACTGAAGCTTTCTTT
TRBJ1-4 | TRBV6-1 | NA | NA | CASNPLGGNEKLFF | TGTGCCAGCAATCCACTGGGGGGTAATGAAAAACTGTTTTTT
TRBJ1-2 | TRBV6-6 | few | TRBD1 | CASSLDRGSSYTF | TGTGCCAGCAGTCTGGACAGGGGCTCAAGCTACACCTTC
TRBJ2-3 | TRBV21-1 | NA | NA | CASSRGYIVDSTDTQYF | TGTGCCAGCAGCAGGGGGTACATAGTTGATAGCACAGATACGCAGTATTTT
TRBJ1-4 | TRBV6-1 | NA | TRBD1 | CASSGDSNEKLFF | TGTGCCAGCAGTGGGGACAGTAATGAAAAACTGTTTTTT
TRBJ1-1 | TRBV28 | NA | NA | CASSLRELNTEAFF | TGTGCCAGCAGTTTGAGGGAACTTAACACTGAAGCTTTCTTT
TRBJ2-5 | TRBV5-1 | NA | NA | CASSLGLGPQETQYF | TGCGCCAGCAGCTTGGGGTTGGGGCCACAAGAGACCCAGTACTTC
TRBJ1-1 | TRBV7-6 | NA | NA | CASSSTLTGFGTEAFF | TGTGCCAGCAGCTCGACCCTTACAGGGTTCGGCACTGAAGCTTTCTTT
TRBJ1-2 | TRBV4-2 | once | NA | CASSQDRGGGRRPNYGYTF | TGTGCCAGCAGCCAAGATCGGGGGGGAGGACGCCGTCCTAACTATGGCTACACCTTC
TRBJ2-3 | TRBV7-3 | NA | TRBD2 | CASSSSLAGGGGDTQYF | TGTGCCAGCAGCTCCTCACTAGCGGGGGGTGGAGGAGATACGCAGTATTTT
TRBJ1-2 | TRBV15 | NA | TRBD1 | CATGVRDRAYGYTF | TGTGCCACCGGAGTGCGCGACAGGGCCTATGGCTACACCTTC
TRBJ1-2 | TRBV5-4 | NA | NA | CASREGYGYGYTF | TGTGCCAGCAGGGAGGGGTATGGCTATGGCTACACCTTC
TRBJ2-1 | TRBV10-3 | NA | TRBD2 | CAISVGAGGPDEQFF | TGTGCCATCAGCGTAGGGGCGGGGGGTCCCGATGAGCAGTTCTTC
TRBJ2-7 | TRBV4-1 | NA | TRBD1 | CASSQAPGQGREQYF | TGCGCCAGCAGCCAGGCGCCGGGACAGGGACGAGAGCAGTACTTC
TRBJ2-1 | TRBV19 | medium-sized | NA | CASSIGSIYNEQFF | TGTGCCAGTAGTATTGGGTCTATCTACAATGAGCAGTTCTTC
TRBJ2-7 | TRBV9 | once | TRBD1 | CASSLRQGAYEQYF | TGTGCCAGCAGCTTAAGACAGGGCGCCTACGAGCAGTACTTC
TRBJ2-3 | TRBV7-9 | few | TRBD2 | CASRLAGEPGTDTQYF | TGTGCCAGCAGACTAGCGGGGGAGCCCGGCACAGATACGCAGTATTTT
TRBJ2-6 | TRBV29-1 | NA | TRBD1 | CSVEGDRGLGGANVLTF | TGCAGCGTGGAGGGTGACAGGGGTCTGGGTGGGGCCAACGTCCTGACTTTC
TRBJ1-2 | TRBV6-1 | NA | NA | CASMTNYGYTF | TGTGCCAGTATGACTAACTATGGCTACACCTTC
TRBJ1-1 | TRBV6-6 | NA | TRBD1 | CASTATGGTEAFF | TGTGCCAGCACCGCGACAGGGGGCACTGAAGCTTTCTTT
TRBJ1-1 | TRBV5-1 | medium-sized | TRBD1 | CASRGQSDTEAFF | TGCGCCAGCAGGGGACAGAGCGACACTGAAGCTTTCTTT
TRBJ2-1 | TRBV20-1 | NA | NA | CSAEPRGEQFF | TGCAGTGCCGAGCCCCGCGGTGAGCAGTTCTTC
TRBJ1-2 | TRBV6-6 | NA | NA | CASSYVGDRYGYTF | TGTGCCAGCAGTTATGTGGGGGATAGATATGGCTACACCTTC
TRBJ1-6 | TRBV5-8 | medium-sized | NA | CASSLAGLGSPLHF | TGTGCCAGCAGCTTGGCAGGTTTAGGTTCACCCCTCCACTTT
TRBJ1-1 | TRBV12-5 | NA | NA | CASGFGAEAFF | TGTGCTAGTGGTTTTGGGGCTGAAGCTTTCTTT
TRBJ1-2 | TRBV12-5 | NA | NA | CASGLVQFKDGWVLNGYTF | TGTGCTAGTGGTTTGGTACAATTTAAGGACGGTTGGGTCCTCAATGGCTACACCTTC
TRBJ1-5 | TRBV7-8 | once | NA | CASSLWGMRNQPQHF | TGTGCCAGCAGCTTATGGGGGATGAGGAATCAGCCCCAACATTTT
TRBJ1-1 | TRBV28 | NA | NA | CASSLEIRSSEAFF | TGTGCCAGCAGTTTAGAGATTCGGAGTTCTGAAGCTTTCTTT
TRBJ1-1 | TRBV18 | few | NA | CASSPLEQNTEAFF | TGTGCCAGCTCACCCTTAGAACAAAACACTGAAGCTTTCTTT
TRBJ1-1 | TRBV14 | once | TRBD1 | CASSRDREAAAFF | TGTGCCAGCAGCCGGGACAGGGAGGCGGCAGCTTTCTTT
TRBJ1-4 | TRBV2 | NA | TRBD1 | CASSVDRVNEKLFF | TGTGCCAGCAGTGTCGACAGGGTGAATGAAAAACTGTTTTTT
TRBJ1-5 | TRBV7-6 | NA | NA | CASSSRVGSGEPQHF | TGTGCCAGCAGCTCGAGGGTGGGGAGTGGCGAGCCCCAGCATTTT
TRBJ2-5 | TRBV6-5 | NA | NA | CASNRGFGETQYF | TGTGCCAGCAACCGGGGGTTCGGAGAGACCCAGTACTTC
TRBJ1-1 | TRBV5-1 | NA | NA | CASSPGQPNTEAFF | TGCGCCAGCAGCCCCGGACAGCCGAACACTGAAGCTTTCTTT
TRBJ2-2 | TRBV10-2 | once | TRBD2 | CASSDRGGPPTRELFF | TGCGCCAGCAGTGATCGGGGGGGGCCCCCGACCCGAGAGCTGTTTTTT
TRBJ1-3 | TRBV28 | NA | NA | CAGSSSPGNTIYF | TGTGCCGGCTCTAGCAGTCCTGGAAACACCATATATTTT
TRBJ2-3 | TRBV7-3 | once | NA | CASSQVGGVTDTQYF | TGTGCCAGCAGCCAGGTTGGCGGGGTCACAGATACGCAGTATTTT
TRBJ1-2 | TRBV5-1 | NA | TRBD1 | CASSLVPGQMGDGYTF | TGCGCCAGCAGCTTGGTCCCGGGACAGATGGGGGATGGCTACACCTTC
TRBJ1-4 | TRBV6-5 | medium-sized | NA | CASSYDGDNEKLFF | TGTGCCAGCAGTTACGACGGTGATAATGAAAAACTGTTTTTT
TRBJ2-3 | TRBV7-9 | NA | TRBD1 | CASSSTGISTDTQYF | TGTGCCAGCAGCTCGACAGGGATTAGCACAGATACGCAGTATTTT
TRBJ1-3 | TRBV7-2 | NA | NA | CASSPFRGSVGNTIYF | TGTGCCAGCAGCCCCTTTCGGGGATCGGTCGGAAACACCATATATTTT
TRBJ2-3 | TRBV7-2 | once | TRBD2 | CASSLPSGGWADTQYF | TGTGCCAGCAGCTTGCCTAGCGGGGGTTGGGCAGATACGCAGTATTTT
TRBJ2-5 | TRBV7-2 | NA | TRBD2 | CASSSTRAGAVGTQYF | TGTGCCAGCAGCTCAACCCGAGCGGGGGCGGTCGGGACCCAGTACTTC
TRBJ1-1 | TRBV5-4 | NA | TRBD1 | CASSETRTGTTEAFF | TGTGCCAGCAGCGAGACTAGGACAGGGACCACTGAAGCTTTCTTT
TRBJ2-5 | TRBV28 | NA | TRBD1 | CASSGAGTGHQETQYF | TGTGCCAGCAGCGGAGCCGGGACAGGGCACCAAGAGACCCAGTACTTC
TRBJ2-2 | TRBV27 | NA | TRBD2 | CASCWGLAGANTGELFF | TGTGCCAGCTGCTGGGGGCTAGCGGGGGCGAACACCGGGGAGCTGTTTTTT
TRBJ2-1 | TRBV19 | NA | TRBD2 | CASSMGLANDEQFF | TGTGCCAGTAGTATGGGACTAGCGAACGATGAGCAGTTCTTC
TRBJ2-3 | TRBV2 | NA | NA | CASTQTNPGSADTQYF | TGTGCCAGCACCCAGACTAACCCCGGGTCGGCAGATACGCAGTATTTT
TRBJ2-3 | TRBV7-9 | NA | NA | CASSLGLQGADTQYF | TGTGCCAGCTCTCTAGGGCTCCAAGGTGCAGATACGCAGTATTTT
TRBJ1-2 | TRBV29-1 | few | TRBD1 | CSVGGIVAGTAGSGYGYTF | TGCAGCGTTGGGGGAATTGTTGCTGGGACAGCGGGCTCCGGTTATGGCTACACCTTC
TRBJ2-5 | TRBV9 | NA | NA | CASSVGGSFETQYF | TGTGCCAGCAGCGTAGGAGGCTCTTTCGAGACCCAGTACTTC
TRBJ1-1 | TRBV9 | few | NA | CASSVGGLGGTEAFF | TGTGCCAGCAGCGTAGGAGGGCTGGGGGGCACTGAAGCTTTCTTT
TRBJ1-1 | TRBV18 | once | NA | CASSREKGGKTEAFF | TGTGCCAGCTCCCGTGAAAAGGGGGGCAAGACTGAAGCTTTCTTT
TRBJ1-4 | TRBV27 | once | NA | CASSSREAAEKLFF | TGTGCCAGCAGTTCCAGGGAGGCGGCTGAAAAACTGTTTTTT